This note documents a single T cell receptor (beta chain) sequence. Its target is unknown. This record comes from a study of shared clonotypes between healthy human individuals. The wider study: Those who served as donors were two women and a few men between the ages of 18 and 49. Study findings and constraints: Around 5% of naive CD4 clonotypes were common to a handful of donors. Among donors, sharing of clonotypes was expected to be affected by sequencing depth.

It was CD45RO-negative cells, positively selected for CCR7, that made up naive CD8 cells, with terminally differentiated effector memory CD45RA+ cells excluded. Trimming shortened V by 5 bases and J by 0 bases, and 13 bases separated the two germline ends. CDR3 length: 15 amino acids. CDR1 MNHNY and CDR2 SVGAGI come from the germline V gene (reference sequence). Here immunoSEQ multiplex PCR was the method, and the copy in TCRdb shows in-frame clones only, minus some. The sample records approximately 1.9 million clones, around 95% being singletons. V usage is TRBV6-6 and J usage is TRBJ1-1; perhaps TRBD1 as D (5 bases). The material sequenced was naive CD8+ T cells from PBMCs. The sequence derives from a man younger than 30 in good health. Some clones in this sample may be carry-over from other donors' samples. DNA for the CDR3: TGTGCCAGCAGTCTCCCGGGACGGTTGAACACTGAAGCTTTCTTT. Translating gives CASSLPGRLNTEAFF.